The 21 T cell receptor beta chains below were found in one sample sequenced in a study of cytomegalovirus exposure and HLA in healthy donors. Researchers ran the PCR with 60 Vbeta and 13 Jbeta primers. Libraries were prepared by immunoSEQ multiplex PCR; TCRdb keeps only in-frame clonotypes and omits some of them. The sample shows roughly 130,000 clones, about 80% of them seen only once. Material for sequencing was PBMCs. These receptors were obtained from a human donor in good health.

In regard to this clone: The junction shows a germline mismatch at one end, possibly a read error. This sequence joins TRBV9 and TRBJ1-6, with a tentative D call TRBD1 (6 bases). Germline-derived CDR1 and CDR2 are SGDLS and YYNGEE. The CDR3 runs 15 residues. CDR3 amino acids: CASSKDSPYNSPLHF. The CDR3 DNA reads as TGTGCCAGCAGCAAGGACAGTCCCTACAATTCACCCCTCCACTTT.

This clone was detected many times. This chain links TRBV6-1 with TRBJ2-7, with 8 bases aligning to TRBD1. With V trimmed by 3 bases and J by 5 bases, 9 bases remained unmatched. The CDR3 has 15 residues. Germline CDR1 reads MNHNS; CDR2 reads SASEGT. The CDR3 DNA reads as TGTGCCAGCAGTGATAGTGGGACAGGTGGGGACGAGCAGTACTTC. Its translation is CASSDSGTGGDEQYF.

This clone has only one observation. The rearrangement uses TRBV4-1 and TRBJ2-3; 9 bases match TRBD2. There are 18 residues in the CDR3. The V segment lost 0 bases and the J segment 2 bases; nucleotides outside the gene matches: 9. Germline V gene data show CDR1 as MGHRA and CDR2 as YSYEKL. CDR3 residues: CASSQDLSSGGSTDTQYF. The CDR3 DNA follows: TGCGCCAGCAGCCAAGACTTGAGTAGCGGGGGTTCCACAGATACGCAGTATTTT.

V gene TRBV18 combines with J gene TRBJ1-6, with 7 bases identical to TRBD1. This CDR3 region has 15 residues. Germline values: CDR1 KGHSH, CDR2 LQKENI. V shed 4 bases, J shed 6 bases, and the junction held 6 bases outside the gene matches. CDR3 in DNA: TGTGCCAGCTCACTACAACAGGGGATTAATTCACCCCTCCACTTT. This sequence encodes CASSLQQGINSPLHF.

The chain employs TRBV7-8 and TRBJ1-1; tentatively, D is TRBD1 (5 bases). The germline CDR1 and CDR2 sequences are SGHVS and FQNEAQ. The CDR3 runs to 14 residues. V gave up 2 bases and J gave up 3 bases, with 10 bases separating them. The CDR3 DNA reads as TGTGCCAGCAGCTTAATTTGGGGGGACACTGAAGCTTTCTTT. This gives the protein CASSLIWGDTEAFF.

This clone was counted only a few times. The chain is built from TRBV6-1 and TRBJ2-7; 7 bases align to TRBD1. This CDR3 contains 13 residues. The V and J ends lost 2 bases and 5 bases, in that order; junction bases with no gene match: 3. Germline V gives CDR1 MNHNS, CDR2 SASEGT. The CDR3, as DNA: TGTGCCAGCAGTGAACAGGGGGTAGACGAGCAGTACTTC. Protein sequence: CASSEQGVDEQYF.

The chain links TRBV9 to TRBJ1-1; D perhaps matches TRBD1 (6 bases). The CDR3 has 13 amino acids. CDR1 is SGDLS and CDR2 is YYNGEE in the germline V gene. Trimming removed 3 bases from V and 0 bases from J, with 6 bases in between. CDR3 protein: CASSGTVNTEAFF. DNA for the CDR3: TGTGCCAGCAGCGGGACAGTGAACACTGAAGCTTTCTTT. Based on the CDR3 plus reference TRBV9 and TRBJ1-1, the full variable domain is DSGVTQTPKHLITATGQRVTLRCSPRSGDLSVYWYQQSLDQGLQFLIQYYNGEERAKGNILERFSAQQFPDLHSELNLSSLELGDSALYFCASSGTVNTEAFFGQGTRLTVV.

This rearrangement joins TRBV19 to TRBJ1-1; TRBD1 might be the D (6 bases). Germline V gene lookup returns CDR1 LNHDA and CDR2 SQIVND (reference sequence). Trimming cost V 1 base and J 0 bases, with 9 bases left between them. The CDR3 has 15 residues. DNA of the CDR3: TGTGCCAGTAGTATAGCCCAGGGGATGAACACTGAAGCTTTCTTT. Translation gives CASSIAQGMNTEAFF.

The V call is TRBV7-2, the J call TRBJ2-5, with no clear D. Deletions cut 6 bases from V and 4 bases from J, with 15 bases between. The CDR3 spans 14 residues. The V gene's germline CDR1 is SGHTA and CDR2 FQGNSA. CDR3 residues: CASSQALSGETQYF. The CDR3 DNA reads TGTGCCAGCAGTCAGGCCCTTTCAGGAGAGACCCAGTACTTC.

V and J are TRBV10-3 and TRBJ1-1; D remains ambiguous. CDR3 length: 13 amino acids. Germline V gives CDR1 ENHRY, CDR2 SYGVKD. V lost 11 bases, J lost 2 bases, and 15 bases lay in between. The CDR3: CASRVGLNTEAFF. The CDR3 bases are TGTGCCTCGAGAGTGGGCCTAAACACTGAAGCTTTCTTT.

The chain couples TRBV7-9 to TRBJ2-5, with a possible D match to TRBD2 (6 bases). Trimming pared 1 base from V and 5 bases from J, leaving 17 bases between. The CDR3 runs to 16 residues. The germline V gene has CDR1 SEHNR and CDR2 FQNEAQ (reference sequence). CDR3 bases: TGTGCCAGCAGCTTAGGGCCCGCGACTAGTCAGGAGACCCAGTACTTC. Its translation is CASSLGPATSQETQYF.

This clone occurred once. The chain combines TRBV9 with TRBJ2-2; TRBD1 matches 10 bases. Trimming at V came to 0 bases and at J to 5 bases, leaving 7 bases not matched to a gene. Per germline, CDR1 SGDLS and CDR2 YYNGEE. The CDR3 is 17 residues long. CDR3 bases: TGTGCCAGCAGCGTAGCGGAAGGACAGGGGGGAACCGGGGAGCTGTTTTTT. Its translation: CASSVAEGQGGTGELFF.

This chain joins TRBV5-1 and TRBJ2-5; perhaps TRBD1 as D (5 bases). V was clipped by 2 bases and J by 4 bases, with 9 bases between them. Per germline, CDR1 SGHRS and CDR2 YFSETQ. The CDR3 extends over 13 amino acids. The CDR3 loop is CASSFQGRETQYF. CDR3 bases: TGCGCCAGCAGCTTTCAGGGTCGAGAGACCCAGTACTTC.

V gene TRBV5-1 combines with J gene TRBJ2-2; D gene unclear. The germline V gene has CDR1 SGHRS and CDR2 YFSETQ. The CDR3 length is 14 residues. With 5 bases removed from V and 3 bases from J, the gap between germline ends came to 11 bases. The CDR3 loop reads CASSDSLDTGELFF. The CDR3 DNA reads TGCGCCAGCAGTGACTCACTGGACACCGGGGAGCTGTTTTTT.

The chain employs TRBV14 and TRBJ2-1; maybe TRBD1 (6 bases). CDR3 length: 15 residues. From germline, CDR1 is SGHDN and CDR2 FVKESK. V was shortened by 6 bases and J by 7 bases, with 19 bases between the two germline ends. The CDR3 here is CASRDNRQDRNEQFF. The CDR3 DNA sequence: TGTGCCAGCAGAGACAATCGACAGGATCGGAATGAGCAGTTCTTC. Filled out from reference TRBV14 and TRBJ2-1, the complete variable domain reads EAGVTQFPSHSVIEKGQTVTLRCDPISGHDNLYWYRRVMGKEIKFLLHFVKESKQDESGMPNNRFLAERTGGTYSTLKVQPAELEDSGVYFCASRDNRQDRNEQFFGPGTRLTVL.

This chain connects TRBV19 to TRBJ1-5, with unresolved D. The CDR3 consists of 15 residues. Trimming removed 10 bases from V and 3 bases from J, with 19 bases in between. CDR1 is LNHDA and CDR2 is SQIVND in the germline V gene (reference sequence). The CDR3 region is CATVPGPPFNQPQHF. The CDR3 nucleotides read TGTGCCACTGTGCCGGGTCCCCCATTCAATCAGCCCCAGCATTTT.

The chain recombines TRBV27 with TRBJ1-5, with D perhaps matching TRBD1 (5 bases). The V and J ends lost 5 bases and 4 bases respectively, with 12 bases between them. The CDR3 runs 14 residues. The germline gives CDR1 MNHEY, CDR2 SMNVEV (reference sequence). The CDR3, as DNA: TGTGCCAGCAGTGTAAAAGGGGCAAATCAGCCCCAGCATTTT. It codes for CASSVKGANQPQHF.

The rearrangement joins TRBV4-1 to TRBJ1-2, with D perhaps TRBD1 (5 bases). Trimming took off 2 bases at V and 7 bases at J, with 14 bases between the two ends. The germline CDR1 and CDR2 sequences are MGHRA and YSYEKL. This CDR3 is 14 amino acids long. The CDR3 loop is CASSQWGGSPGYTF. CDR3 nucleotide sequence: TGCGCCAGCAGCCAATGGGGGGGGTCTCCTGGCTACACCTTC.

CDR3: CASGGSPNTGELFF. The CDR3 DNA reads TGTGCCAGCGGGGGGAGCCCTAACACCGGGGAGCTGTTTTTT. The chain has TRBV6-1 and TRBJ2-2; maybe TRBD2 (6 bases). The CDR3 has 14 amino acids. The V gene lost 8 bases and the J gene lost 2 bases, with 12 bases spanning the gap. Germline-derived CDR1 and CDR2 are MNHNS and SASEGT.

The chain has TRBV27 and TRBJ1-2; D gene unclear. The CDR3 runs 13 residues. V was clipped by 0 bases and J by 8 bases, with 10 bases between them. The germline V gene has CDR1 MNHEY and CDR2 SMNVEV (reference sequence). This chain's CDR3 is CASSLSPGIGYTF. DNA of the CDR3: TGTGCCAGCAGTTTATCTCCGGGGATCGGCTACACCTTC.

This clone was observed a few times. The V gene is TRBV28, the J gene TRBJ1-5; 7 nucleotides align to TRBD1. CDR3 size: 15 residues. J gave up 0 bases and V 5 bases, and 4 bases lay outside the gene matches. Germline CDR1 and CDR2: MDHEN and SYDVKM. The CDR3 is CASSPDRFSNQPQHF. CDR3 nucleotide sequence: TGTGCCAGCAGTCCGGACAGGTTTAGCAATCAGCCCCAGCATTTT.